The rows below give T cell receptor beta chains drawn from one sample of a study of blood T cell repertoires in COVID-19. Some clones are missing from TCRdb's copy, which holds only in-frame ones; the method was immunoSEQ multiplex PCR. The sample includes more than 200,000 clones, about 87% of them seen just once. Input material: peripheral blood. Receptor source: a woman aged 30 to 39 with COVID-19, enrolled during active disease. Each CDR3 is given with its conserved first and last residue. Each record gives: clone size, J gene, V gene, D gene, CDR3 protein, CDR3 DNA. A D gene is named only where the DNA matches it firmly. Clone size is shown for a subset of rows, as once, few, many or a class of expanded clone.

size: .; J: TRBJ2-6; V: TRBV6-6; D: .; CDR3: CASEDLNGSGANVLTF; DNA: TGTGCCAGTGAGGACTTAAACGGGTCTGGGGCCAACGTCCTGACTTTC
size: .; J: TRBJ1-2; V: TRBV9; D: .; CDR3: CASSALGAGYTF; DNA: TGTGCCAGCAGCGCCTTGGGGGCTGGCTACACCTTC
size: .; J: TRBJ2-5; V: TRBV7-9; D: .; CDR3: CASSRTEETQYF; DNA: TGTGCCAGCAGCAGAACAGAAGAGACCCAGTACTTC
size: .; J: TRBJ2-1; V: TRBV27; D: TRBD1; CDR3: CASSYRGNYEQFF; DNA: TGTGCCAGCAGCTACAGGGGCAACTATGAGCAGTTCTTC
size: .; J: TRBJ2-7; V: TRBV5-8; D: .; CDR3: CASSLPKTGEQYF; DNA: TGTGCCAGCAGCCTTCCAAAGACTGGCGAGCAGTACTTC
size: .; J: TRBJ1-4; V: TRBV28; D: .; CDR3: CASSFQGRRSEKLFF; DNA: TGTGCCAGCAGCTTCCAGGGTCGTCGCAGTGAAAAACTGTTTTTT
size: .; J: TRBJ1-5; V: TRBV27; D: .; CDR3: CASSLNSGGLGNQPQHF; DNA: TGTGCCAGCAGTCTCAATTCGGGGGGGCTGGGCAATCAGCCCCAGCATTTT
size: .; J: TRBJ2-1; V: TRBV19; D: .; CDR3: CASSIFSLAEDNEQFF; DNA: TGTGCCAGTAGTATCTTTTCTTTAGCGGAGGACAATGAGCAGTTCTTC
size: .; J: TRBJ2-3; V: TRBV19; D: TRBD1; CDR3: CASSIQVGQGAGDTQYF; DNA: TGTGCCAGTAGTATACAGGTTGGACAGGGGGCTGGGGATACGCAGTATTTT
size: .; J: TRBJ2-7; V: TRBV7-8; D: .; CDR3: CASSLLRGQYEQYF; DNA: TGTGCCAGCAGCTTGTTGCGGGGGCAATACGAGCAGTACTTC
size: .; J: TRBJ1-2; V: TRBV6-2/TRBV6-3; D: .; CDR3: CASSYAVGYGYTF; DNA: TGTGCCAGCAGTTACGCCGTCGGCTATGGCTACACCTTC
size: .; J: TRBJ2-1; V: TRBV21-1; D: .; CDR3: CASSKAPSTSGRNNEQFF; DNA: TGTGCCAGCAGCAAAGCCCCATCGACTAGCGGACGGAACAATGAGCAGTTCTTC
size: once; J: TRBJ1-1; V: TRBV2; D: .; CDR3: CASSAGTEAFF; DNA: TGTGCCAGCAGTGCGGGCACTGAAGCTTTCTTT
size: .; J: TRBJ2-2; V: TRBV7-9; D: .; CDR3: CASSPSGELFF; DNA: TGTGCCAGCAGCCCCTCCGGGGAGCTGTTTTTT
size: .; J: TRBJ1-2; V: TRBV7-2; D: .; CDR3: CASSLDRGVGRGYTF; DNA: TGTGCCAGCAGCTTAGATCGGGGGGTAGGTCGTGGCTACACCTTC
size: .; J: TRBJ2-1; V: TRBV4-1; D: .; CDR3: CASSQLPGSYNEQFF; DNA: TGCGCCAGCAGCCAACTACCAGGCTCCTACAATGAGCAGTTCTTC
size: .; J: TRBJ2-1; V: TRBV7-9; D: TRBD2; CDR3: CASSPLGEGTTGQFF; DNA: TGTGCCAGCAGCCCGCTCGGGGAGGGGACCACGGGGCAGTTCTTC
size: .; J: TRBJ2-3; V: TRBV7-2; D: TRBD2; CDR3: CASSLGLAGVTDTQYF; DNA: TGTGCCAGCAGCTTAGGACTAGCGGGAGTTACGGATACGCAGTATTTT
size: .; J: TRBJ1-1; V: TRBV19; D: .; CDR3: CASSIAVGAEAFF; DNA: TGTGCCAGTAGTATAGCGGTAGGGGCTGAAGCTTTCTTT
size: .; J: TRBJ2-5; V: TRBV5-5; D: .; CDR3: CASSFNNQETQYF; DNA: TGTGCCAGCAGCTTTAACAATCAAGAGACCCAGTACTTC
size: .; J: TRBJ1-1; V: TRBV11-2; D: .; CDR3: CASSGEAEAFF; DNA: TGTGCCAGCAGTGGGGAGGCTGAAGCTTTCTTT
size: many; J: TRBJ2-1; V: TRBV15; D: TRBD1; CDR3: CATSRDLQGAVNEQFF; DNA: TGTGCCACCAGCAGAGATCTACAGGGGGCCGTCAATGAGCAGTTCTTC
size: .; J: TRBJ2-1; V: TRBV3-1/TRBV3-2; D: .; CDR3: CASSPDTHWGEQFF; DNA: TGTGCCAGCAGCCCGGACACCCACTGGGGTGAGCAGTTCTTC
size: many; J: TRBJ2-3; V: TRBV6-4; D: .; CDR3: CASSLVGGASADTQYF; DNA: TGTGCCAGCAGTCTCGTAGGGGGGGCCTCTGCGGATACGCAGTATTTT
size: .; J: TRBJ1-6; V: TRBV6-6; D: TRBD1; CDR3: CASSYGQGSNSPLHF; DNA: TGTGCCAGCAGTTATGGACAGGGGTCAAATTCACCCCTCCACTTT
size: .; J: TRBJ1-1; V: TRBV30; D: .; CDR3: CAWSVKLQGEAFF; DNA: TGTGCCTGGAGCGTAAAATTGCAGGGGGAAGCTTTCTTT
size: .; J: TRBJ1-1; V: TRBV6-4; D: TRBD1; CDR3: CASRRAGTGEPDTEAFF; DNA: TGTGCCAGCAGACGGGCCGGGACAGGGGAACCAGACACTGAAGCTTTCTTT
size: .; J: TRBJ2-3; V: TRBV28; D: TRBD1; CDR3: CASRLSQTGGFADTQYF; DNA: TGTGCCAGCAGGCTCTCCCAGACAGGGGGATTTGCAGATACGCAGTATTTT
size: .; J: TRBJ2-1; V: TRBV28; D: .; CDR3: CASRLTGEYNEQFF; DNA: TGTGCCAGCAGATTAACAGGTGAATACAATGAGCAGTTCTTC